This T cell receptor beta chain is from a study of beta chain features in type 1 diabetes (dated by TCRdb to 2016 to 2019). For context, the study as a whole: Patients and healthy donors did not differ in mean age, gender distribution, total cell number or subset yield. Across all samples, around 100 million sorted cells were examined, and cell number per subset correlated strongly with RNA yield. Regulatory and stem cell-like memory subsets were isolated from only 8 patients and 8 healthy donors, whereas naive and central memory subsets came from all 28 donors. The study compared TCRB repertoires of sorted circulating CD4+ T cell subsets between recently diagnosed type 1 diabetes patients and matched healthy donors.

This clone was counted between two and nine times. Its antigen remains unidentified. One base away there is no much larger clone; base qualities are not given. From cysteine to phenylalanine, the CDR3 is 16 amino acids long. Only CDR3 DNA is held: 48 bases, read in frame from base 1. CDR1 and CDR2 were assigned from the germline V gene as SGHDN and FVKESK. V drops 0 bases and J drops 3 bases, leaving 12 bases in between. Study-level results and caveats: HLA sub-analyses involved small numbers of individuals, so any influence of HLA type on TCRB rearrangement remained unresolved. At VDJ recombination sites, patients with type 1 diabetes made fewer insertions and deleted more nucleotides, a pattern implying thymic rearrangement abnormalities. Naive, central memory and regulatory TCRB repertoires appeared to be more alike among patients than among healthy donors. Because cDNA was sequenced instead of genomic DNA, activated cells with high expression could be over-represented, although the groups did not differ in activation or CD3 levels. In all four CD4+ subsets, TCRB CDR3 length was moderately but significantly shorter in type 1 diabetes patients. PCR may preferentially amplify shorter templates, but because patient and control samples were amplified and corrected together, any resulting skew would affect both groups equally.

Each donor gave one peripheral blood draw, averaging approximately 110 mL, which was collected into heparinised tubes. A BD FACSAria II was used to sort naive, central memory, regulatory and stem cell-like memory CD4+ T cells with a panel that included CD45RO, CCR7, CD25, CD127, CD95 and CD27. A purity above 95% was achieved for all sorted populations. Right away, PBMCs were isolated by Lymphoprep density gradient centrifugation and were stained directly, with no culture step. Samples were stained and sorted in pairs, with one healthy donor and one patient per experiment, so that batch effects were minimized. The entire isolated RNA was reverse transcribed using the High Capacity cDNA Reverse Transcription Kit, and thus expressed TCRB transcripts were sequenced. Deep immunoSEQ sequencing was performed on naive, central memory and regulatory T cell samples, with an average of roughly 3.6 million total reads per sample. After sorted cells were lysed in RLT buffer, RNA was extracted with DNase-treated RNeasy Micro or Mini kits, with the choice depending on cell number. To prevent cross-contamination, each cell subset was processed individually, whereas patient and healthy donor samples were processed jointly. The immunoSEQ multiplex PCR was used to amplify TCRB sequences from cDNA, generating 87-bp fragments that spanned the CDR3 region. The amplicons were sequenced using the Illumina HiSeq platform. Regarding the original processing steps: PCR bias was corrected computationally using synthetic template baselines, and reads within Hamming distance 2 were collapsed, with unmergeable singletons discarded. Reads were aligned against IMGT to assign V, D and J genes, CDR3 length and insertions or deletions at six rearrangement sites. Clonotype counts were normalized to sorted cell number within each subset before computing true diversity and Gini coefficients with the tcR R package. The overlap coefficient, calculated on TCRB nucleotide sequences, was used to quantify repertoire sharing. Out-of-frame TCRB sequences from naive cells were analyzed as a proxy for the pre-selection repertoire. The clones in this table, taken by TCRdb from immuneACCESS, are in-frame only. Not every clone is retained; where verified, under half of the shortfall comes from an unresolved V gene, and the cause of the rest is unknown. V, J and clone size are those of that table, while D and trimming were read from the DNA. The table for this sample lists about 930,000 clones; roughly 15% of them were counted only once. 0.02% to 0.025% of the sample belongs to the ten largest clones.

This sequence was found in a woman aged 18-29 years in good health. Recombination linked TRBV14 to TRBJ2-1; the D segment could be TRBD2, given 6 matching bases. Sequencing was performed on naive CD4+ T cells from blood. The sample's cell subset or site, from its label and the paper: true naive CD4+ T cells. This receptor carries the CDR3 CASSQDDGTYYNEQFF. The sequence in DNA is TGTGCCAGCAGCCAAGATGACGGGACTTACTACAATGAGCAGTTCTTC. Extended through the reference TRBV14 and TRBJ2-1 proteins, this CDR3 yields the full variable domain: EAGVTQFPSHSVIEKGQTVTLRCDPISGHDNLYWYRRVMGKEIKFLLHFVKESKQDESGMPNNRFLAERTGGTYSTLKVQPAELEDSGVYFCASSQDDGTYYNEQFFGPGTRLTVL.